This T cell receptor (beta chain) was retrieved from a study of blood T cell repertoires in COVID-19. Assay used: immunoSEQ multiplex PCR; TCRdb lists only in-frame clones, some missing. Of about 220,000 clones listed, about 83% are singletons. Germline-derived CDR1 and CDR2 are SGHNT and YYREEE (reference sequence). This CDR3 region has 13 residues. V was clipped by 7 bases and J by 5 bases, with 14 bases between them. The specimen sequenced was PBMCs or T cells enriched from blood (not recorded which). The TCR sequence derives from a woman aged 40-49 years who had recovered from COVID-19. This chain connects TRBV5-4 to TRBJ2-3; TRBD1 is a possible D gene (6 bases). CDR3 sequence (DNA): TGTGCCAGCCATGTACAGGGCAAAGATACGCAGTATTTT. As protein: CASHVQGKDTQYF.